This TCR beta chain was observed in a study of blood T cell repertoires in COVID-19. Study-wide background: Spain, Italy and the United States supplied samples that represented acute and convalescent COVID-19. Sources were T cells, B-cell-depleted T cells, or PBMCs; the material itself was cDNA or gDNA.

Per the authors' pipeline: Reference gene primers were amplified, and this amplification served to estimate nucleated cell counts. Assay used: immunoSEQ multiplex PCR; TCRdb lists only in-frame clones, some missing. V, J and clone size reflect that table, while D and trimming were determined from the DNA. The table has 100,000 to 120,000 clones, roughly 88% seen once. Germline-derived CDR1 and CDR2 are SNHLY and FYNNEI. V was pared by 10 bases and J by 4 bases, with 14 bases between. The CDR3 has 12 amino acids. The TCR originated in a human donor in a cohort sampled during active COVID-19. The material sequenced was peripheral blood. J is TRBJ2-7 and V is TRBV2, with D maybe TRBD2 (7 bases). DNA of the CDR3: TGTGCCACCGAGGGGGGGCCTTACGAGCAGTACTTC. Protein: CATEGGPYEQYF.